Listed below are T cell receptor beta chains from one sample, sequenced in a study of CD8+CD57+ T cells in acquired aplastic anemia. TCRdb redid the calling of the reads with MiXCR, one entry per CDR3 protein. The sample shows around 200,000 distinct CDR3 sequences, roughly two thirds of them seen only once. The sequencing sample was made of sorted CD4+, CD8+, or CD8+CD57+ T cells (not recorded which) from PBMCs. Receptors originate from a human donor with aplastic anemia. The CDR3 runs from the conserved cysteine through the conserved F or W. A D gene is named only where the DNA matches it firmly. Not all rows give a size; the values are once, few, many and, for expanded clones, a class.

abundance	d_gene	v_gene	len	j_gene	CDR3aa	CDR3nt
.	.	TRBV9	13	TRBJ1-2	CASSVGSNYGYTF	TGTGCCAGCAGCGTAGGTAGTAACTATGGCTACACCTTC
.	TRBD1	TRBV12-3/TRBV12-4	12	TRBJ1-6	CASSWGTEPLHF	TGTGCCAGCAGTTGGGGGACAGAACCCCTCCACTTT
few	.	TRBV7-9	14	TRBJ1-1	CASSLTSLNTEAFF	TGTGCCAGCAGCTTAACATCGTTGAACACTGAAGCTTTCTTT
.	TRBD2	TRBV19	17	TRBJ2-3	CASSRGLAGGRGDTQYF	TGTGCCAGTAGTAGGGGACTAGCGGGGGGGCGGGGAGATACGCAGTATTTT
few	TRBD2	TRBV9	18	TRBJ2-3	CASSVGGGGLARTDTQYF	TGTGCCAGCAGCGTAGGAGGGGGGGGACTAGCGCGCACAGATACGCAGTATTTT
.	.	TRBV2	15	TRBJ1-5	CASSEAWGNDQPQHF	TGTGCCAGCAGTGAAGCCTGGGGAAACGATCAGCCCCAGCATTTT
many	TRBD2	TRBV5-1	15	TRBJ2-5	CASSLGTSDQETQYF	TGCGCCAGCAGCCTGGGGACTAGCGACCAAGAGACCCAGTACTTC
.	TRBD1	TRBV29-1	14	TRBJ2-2	CSVGQGAQSGELFF	TGCAGCGTTGGACAGGGGGCGCAGAGCGGGGAGCTGTTTTTT
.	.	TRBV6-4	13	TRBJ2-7	CASSDRDGSEQYF	TGTGCCAGCAGTGACAGGGACGGGAGCGAGCAGTACTTC
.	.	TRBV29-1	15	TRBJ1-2	CSGSMGVGANYGYTF	TGCAGCGGCAGTATGGGGGTTGGGGCAAACTATGGCTACACCTTC
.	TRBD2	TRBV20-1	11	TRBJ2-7	CGAREGYEQYF	TGCGGTGCTAGGGAGGGCTACGAGCAGTACTTC
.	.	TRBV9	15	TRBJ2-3	CASSVDGDYTDTQYF	TGTGCCAGCAGCGTAGACGGGGATTACACAGATACGCAGTATTTT
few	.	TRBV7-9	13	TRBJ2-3	CASSVTGMDTQYF	TGTGCCAGCAGCGTCACAGGGATGGATACGCAGTATTTT
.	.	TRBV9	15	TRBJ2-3	CASSVAGVGSDTQYF	TGTGCCAGCAGTGTAGCTGGGGTTGGCTCAGATACGCAGTATTTT
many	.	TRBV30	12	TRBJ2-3	CAWRDNTDTQYF	TGTGCCTGGAGGGACAACACAGATACGCAGTATTTT
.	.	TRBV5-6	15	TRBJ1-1	CASSFQGMMNTEAFF	TGTGCCAGCAGCTTTCAGGGGATGATGAACACTGAAGCTTTCTTT
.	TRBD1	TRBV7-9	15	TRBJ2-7	CASSLSRGRFYEQYF	TGTGCCAGCAGCTTATCCAGGGGGCGCTTCTACGAGCAGTACTTC
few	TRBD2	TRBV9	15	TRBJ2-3	CASSVAGEGLDTQYF	TGTGCCAGCAGCGTAGCGGGGGAGGGCCTCGATACGCAGTATTTT
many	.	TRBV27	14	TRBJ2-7	CASSSPTFSYEQYF	TGTGCCAGCAGTTCCCCGACTTTCTCCTACGAGCAGTACTTC
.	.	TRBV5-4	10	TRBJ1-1	CASRMRGAFF	TGTGCCAGTCGGATGCGGGGGGCTTTCTTT
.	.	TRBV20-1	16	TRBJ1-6	CSASPGSGWANSPLHF	TGCAGTGCTAGTCCAGGGTCGGGGTGGGCTAATTCACCCCTCCACTTT
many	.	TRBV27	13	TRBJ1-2	CASSPSGNYGYTF	TGTGCCAGCAGCCCTTCAGGAAACTATGGCTACACCTTC
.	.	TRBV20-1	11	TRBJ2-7	CSARAAYEQYF	TGCAGTGCTAGAGCGGCTTACGAGCAGTACTTC
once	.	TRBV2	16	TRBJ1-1	CASIEASEVMNTEAFF	TGTGCCAGCATTGAAGCGTCTGAGGTGATGAACACTGAAGCTTTCTTT
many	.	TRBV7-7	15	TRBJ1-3	CASSLGPGAGNTIYF	TGTGCTAGCAGCTTAGGTCCGGGGGCTGGAAACACCATATATTTT
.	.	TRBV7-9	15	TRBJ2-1	CASSTQQGSYNEQFF	TGTGCCAGCAGCACCCAACAGGGTTCCTACAATGAGCAGTTCTTC
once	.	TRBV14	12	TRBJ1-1	CASSQDRGEAFF	TGTGCCAGCAGCCAAGATCGGGGAGAGGCTTTCTTT
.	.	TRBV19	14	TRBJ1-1	CASSMGGQDTEAFF	TGTGCCAGTAGTATGGGGGGGCAGGACACTGAAGCTTTCTTT
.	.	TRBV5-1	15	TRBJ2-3	CASSLDSTSTDTQYF	TGCGCCAGCAGCTTGGACAGTACTAGCACAGATACGCAGTATTTT
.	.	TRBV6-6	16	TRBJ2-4	CASRVDGAAAKNIQYF	TGTGCCAGCAGAGTAGACGGGGCCGCGGCCAAAAACATTCAGTACTTC
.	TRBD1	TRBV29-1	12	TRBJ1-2	CSVGTGNYGYTF	TGCAGCGTGGGGACAGGGAACTATGGCTACACCTTC
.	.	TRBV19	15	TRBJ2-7	CASSSPRDSNYEQYF	TGTGCCAGTAGTAGCCCACGGGACTCCAATTACGAGCAGTACTTC
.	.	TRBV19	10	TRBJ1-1	CASLGGQAFF	TGTGCCAGTCTAGGAGGGCAAGCTTTCTTT
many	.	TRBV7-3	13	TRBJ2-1	CASSPQQADEQFF	TGTGCCAGCAGCCCCCAGCAGGCGGATGAGCAGTTCTTC
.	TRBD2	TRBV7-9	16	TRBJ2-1	CASSLLAGGLVNEQFF	TGTGCCAGCAGCTTACTGGCGGGGGGGCTGGTTAATGAGCAGTTCTTC
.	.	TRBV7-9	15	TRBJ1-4	CASSRSVGWAEKLFF	TGTGCCAGCAGCCGATCGGTCGGGTGGGCTGAAAAACTGTTTTTT
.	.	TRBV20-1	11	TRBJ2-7	CSAPLYYEQYF	TGCAGTGCTCCTCTATACTACGAGCAGTACTTC
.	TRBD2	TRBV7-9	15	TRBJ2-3	CASSLSSGGADTQYF	TGTGCCAGCAGCTTGAGTAGCGGGGGAGCAGATACGCAGTATTTT
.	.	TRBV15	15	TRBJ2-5	CATIKESRELRTQYF	TGTGCCACCATCAAAGAGAGTAGAGAGCTCCGGACCCAGTACTTC
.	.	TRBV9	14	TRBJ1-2	CASSGTGARTGYTF	TGTGCCAGCAGCGGTACCGGGGCCAGAACTGGCTACACCTTC
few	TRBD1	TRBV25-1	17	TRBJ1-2	CASSEWSGQGAGYGYTF	TGTGCCAGCAGTGAATGGAGCGGACAGGGGGCAGGCTATGGCTACACCTTC
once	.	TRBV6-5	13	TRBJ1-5	CASSPLRNQPQHF	TGTGCCAGCAGTCCCCTCCGCAATCAGCCCCAGCATTTT
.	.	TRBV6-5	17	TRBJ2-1	CASSRLTGASSYNEQFF	TGTGCCAGCAGTCGCCTCACGGGGGCCTCTTCCTACAATGAGCAGTTCTTC
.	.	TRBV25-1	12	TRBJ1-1	CASSGKQVRAFF	TGTGCCAGCAGTGGAAAACAGGTTCGGGCTTTCTTT
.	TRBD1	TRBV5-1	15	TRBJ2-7	CASSRSGTGGIGQYF	TGCGCCAGCAGCCGGTCGGGGACAGGGGGGATCGGGCAGTACTTC
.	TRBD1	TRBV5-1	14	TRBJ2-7	CASSSTRGIYEPYF	TGCGCCAGCAGTTCAACCAGGGGGATCTACGAGCCGTACTTC
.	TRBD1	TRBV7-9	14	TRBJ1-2	CASSLAGQVYGYTF	TGTGCCAGCAGCCTCGCGGGACAGGTCTATGGCTACACCTTC
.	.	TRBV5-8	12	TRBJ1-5	CASSLVEQPQHF	TGTGCCAGCAGCTTGGTAGAGCAGCCCCAGCATTTT
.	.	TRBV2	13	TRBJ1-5	CASRGGYGQPQHF	TGTGCCAGCAGGGGGGGGTACGGCCAGCCCCAGCATTTT
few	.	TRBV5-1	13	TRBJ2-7	CASSSWQGYEQYF	TGCGCCAGCAGCTCATGGCAGGGATACGAGCAGTACTTC
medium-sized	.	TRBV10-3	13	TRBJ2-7	CASRQGAAYEQYF	TGTGCCAGCCGGCAGGGTGCAGCCTACGAGCAGTACTTC
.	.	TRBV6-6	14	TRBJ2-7	CASSYLAMSYEQYF	TGTGCCAGCAGTTACCTAGCGATGTCCTACGAGCAGTACTTC
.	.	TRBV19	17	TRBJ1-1	CASSPMAMGRMNTEAFF	TGTGCCAGTAGTCCGATGGCCATGGGACGGATGAACACTGAAGCTTTCTTT
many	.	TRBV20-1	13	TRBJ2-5	CSAQDIYQETQYF	TGCAGTGCTCAGGACATTTACCAAGAGACCCAGTACTTC
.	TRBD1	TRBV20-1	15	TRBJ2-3	CSADRGALVMNTQYF	TGCAGTGCTGACAGGGGGGCACTAGTGATGAATACGCAGTATTTT
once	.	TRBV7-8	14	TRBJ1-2	CASSLARSNYGYTF	TGTGCCAGCAGCTTGGCGCGGAGCAACTATGGCTACACCTTC